The 25 T cell receptor beta chains in this list originate from one sample, sequenced in a study of CD8 T cells in Susac syndrome. A quantity of about 0.5 to 1 ug RNA underwent reverse transcription using random hexamers. TCRdb independently ran MiXCR on the immunoSEQ multiplex PCR reads; one entry per CDR3 protein. The table lists 300,000 to 350,000 distinct CDR3 sequences, about 90% of them singletons. The source material was CD4+ T cells from PBMCs. The receptors were gathered from a human donor with multiple sclerosis.

This rearrangement joins TRBV6-1 to TRBJ1-1; 7 nucleotides match TRBD1. Germline V gene sequence: CDR1 MNHNS, CDR2 SASEGT. Unmatched junction bases numbered 14, after V lost 10 bases and J lost 0 bases. There are 16 residues in the CDR3. The CDR3, as DNA: TGTGCCATACACCCGGGACAGCGGGTTTTGAACACTGAAGCTTTCTTT. Amino acids: CAIHPGQRVLNTEAFF.

J is TRBJ1-2 and V is TRBV30; D gene uncertain. With 0 bases removed from V and 5 bases from J, the gap between germline ends came to 13 bases. The CDR3 is 14 residues long. Germline V lookup: CDR1 GTSNPN, CDR2 SVGIG (reference sequence). Here the CDR3 DNA reads TGTGCCTGGAGTGTACGGGCAGCGGAGTATGGCTACACCTTC. Protein product: CAWSVRAAEYGYTF.

CDR3 nucleotides: TGCGCCAGCAGCCCCAGTGGATCCAACACCGGGGAGCTGTTTTTT. Protein: CASSPSGSNTGELFF. The chain couples TRBV5-1 to TRBJ2-2, with no clear D. The CDR3 totals 15 residues. CDR1 and CDR2 from the germline V gene are SGHRS and YFSETQ. With 4 bases removed from V and 2 bases from J, the gap between germline ends came to 12 bases.

The chain carries TRBV7-2 and TRBJ1-5; the D gene is possibly TRBD1 (5 bases). The V and J ends lost 5 bases and 5 bases respectively, with 16 bases between them. Germline values: CDR1 SGHTA, CDR2 FQGNSA. The length of the CDR3 is 15 residues. DNA for the CDR3: TGTGCCAGCAGCCGGGACCCGTCGGGGTATCAGCCCCAGCATTTT. It is translated as CASSRDPSGYQPQHF.

The V call is TRBV3-1, the J call TRBJ1-1, with a possible D match to TRBD1 (6 bases). The CDR3 covers 18 residues. Trimming pared 0 bases from V and 1 base from J, leaving 18 bases between. Germline V CDR1 and CDR2: LGHDT, YNNKEL (reference sequence). CDR3 bases: TGTGCCAGCAGCCAAGATCGCGGGGTGGGGACATGGAACACTGAAGCTTTCTTT. Translated, it gives CASSQDRGVGTWNTEAFF.

The rearrangement links TRBV6-2 or TRBV6-3 to TRBJ2-3, with D tentatively TRBD1 (5 bases). This CDR3 is 15 amino acids long. Trimming left V 4 bases short and J 4 bases short, with 15 bases between. CDR1 MNHEY and CDR2 SVGEGT come from the germline V gene. The CDR3 DNA reads TGTGCCAGCAGTTTCTCCGCAGGGCGGCCAGATACGCAGTATTTT. Its protein product is CASSFSAGRPDTQYF.

The genes are TRBV2 and TRBJ2-5, with D uncertain. Trimming took 7 bases from V and 5 from J, leaving 17 bases between them. Per germline, CDR1 SNHLY and CDR2 FYNNEI. The CDR3 consists of 14 residues. CDR3 in DNA: TGTGCCAGCACCCTAAATGGACGCAGGGAGACCCAGTACTTC. It codes for CASTLNGRRETQYF.

The genes are TRBV9 and TRBJ2-5; 8 bases are shared with TRBD2. The V segment lost 0 bases and the J segment 5 bases; nucleotides outside the gene matches: 6. Per the germline V gene, CDR1 is SGDLS and CDR2 is YYNGEE. The CDR3 is 15 amino acids. CDR3 region: CASSVGGLEMETQYF. In DNA, the CDR3 is TGTGCCAGCAGCGTAGGGGGACTAGAAATGGAGACCCAGTACTTC.

This chain links TRBV7-2 with TRBJ2-3; D is perhaps TRBD1 (6 bases). CDR1 and CDR2 from the germline V gene are SGHTA and FQGNSA. V dropped 2 bases and J dropped 0 bases, with 18 bases sitting between them. This CDR3 is 18 amino acids long. The CDR3 spells CASSLSQRVGASTDTQYF. The CDR3 DNA reads as TGTGCCAGCAGCTTATCACAACGCGTGGGGGCGAGCACAGATACGCAGTATTTT.

The chain couples TRBV12-5 to TRBJ2-7; TRBD1 matches at 7 bases. Germline V gives CDR1 LGHNT, CDR2 FRNRAP. J was trimmed by 5 bases and V by 3 bases; bases with no gene match: 7. The CDR3 runs 14 residues. As DNA, the CDR3 is TGTGCTAGTGGTTTAGACAGGGAGTACCACGAGCAGTACTTC. Translating it yields CASGLDREYHEQYF.

This chain joins TRBV12-3 or TRBV12-4 and TRBJ2-7; 12 bases fit TRBD2. The CDR3 contains 18 residues. V lost 5 bases and J lost 0; bases outside the gene matches: 11. The CDR3 reads CASSQTSGSTTLSYEQYF. As DNA, the CDR3 is TGTGCCAGCAGTCAGACTAGCGGGAGTACCACTCTCTCCTACGAGCAGTACTTC.

The V call is TRBV5-1, the J call TRBJ1-1; D not resolved. This CDR3 contains 15 residues. CDR1 is SGHRS, CDR2 YFSETQ, per germline. V was cut by 4 bases and J by 7 bases, with 20 bases left in between. The chain's CDR3 is CASSPDRSSSGEAFF. CDR3 nucleotide sequence: TGCGCCAGCAGCCCGGATAGATCCTCGTCCGGTGAAGCTTTCTTT.

The genes are TRBV20-1 and TRBJ2-5; 10 bases map to TRBD2. V gave up 1 base and J gave up 7 bases; unmatched junction bases: 9. The CDR3 runs to 15 residues. CDR1 and CDR2 (germline): DFQATT, SNEGSKA (reference sequence). The CDR3 DNA reads as TGCAGTGCTAGAGGCAGCGGGGGGGTGTTTGGGACCCAGTACTTC. The encoded protein is CSARGSGGVFGTQYF.

J is TRBJ2-3 and V is TRBV19, with 8 bases fitting TRBD1. The germline gives CDR1 LNHDA, CDR2 SQIVND (reference sequence). This CDR3 region has 16 residues. With 3 bases clipped from V and 6 bases from J, the junction kept 11 bases outside the gene matches. The CDR3: CASSIFSGQGRDTQYF. The CDR3 nucleotides read TGTGCCAGTAGTATCTTCTCCGGACAGGGAAGGGATACGCAGTATTTT.

The chain is built from TRBV12-3 or TRBV12-4 and TRBJ1-4; perhaps TRBD1 as D (5 bases). Trimming shortened V by 6 bases and J by 10 bases, and 21 bases separated the two germline ends. The CDR3 loop spans 15 amino acids. CDR3 sequence (DNA): TGTGCCAGCAGCGCAAAAGGGGTGATGCGTCGAAAACTGTTTTTT. This sequence encodes CASSAKGVMRRKLFF.

The CDR3 bases are TGTGCCAGCAGTCGGGACGGTTCCGGGGAGCTGTTTTTT. It yields the protein CASSRDGSGELFF. This chain joins TRBV2 and TRBJ2-2; D tentatively reads TRBD1 or TRBD2 (5 bases each). The CDR3 has 13 residues. Per the germline V gene, CDR1 is SNHLY and CDR2 is FYNNEI. Trimming took off 5 bases at V and 6 bases at J, with 10 bases between the two ends.

The V and J genes are TRBV29-1 and TRBJ1-5, with 7 bases fitting TRBD1. Germline values: CDR1 SQVTM, CDR2 ANQGSEA. This CDR3 is built from 12 residues. With V trimmed by 4 bases and J by 4 bases, 1 base remained unmatched. The CDR3 bases are TGCAGCGTTGGACAGGGAAATCAGCCCCAGCATTTT. This encodes CSVGQGNQPQHF.

This chain uses TRBV20-1 with TRBJ2-7; 7 bases map to TRBD2. This CDR3 is 12 amino acids long. V was clipped by 6 bases and J by 6 bases; unmatched bases: 8. From germline, CDR1 is DFQATT and CDR2 SNEGSKA (reference sequence). The CDR3 DNA reads as TGCAGTGCAGAACGACTAGCTACCGAGCAGTACTTC. This translates into CSAERLATEQYF.

This chain links TRBV25-1 with TRBJ1-6, with 9 bases fitting TRBD1. After removal of 5 bases from V and 10 bases from J, the junction contained 9 bases not matched to a gene. Per germline, CDR1 MGHDK and CDR2 SYGVNS. CDR3 length: 15 residues. Here the CDR3 reads CASSRDRDGRSPLHF. DNA of the CDR3: TGTGCCAGCAGTCGGGACAGGGACGGTCGATCACCCCTCCACTTT.

This clonotype was seen a single time. V gene TRBV7-2 combines with J gene TRBJ1-2; D is uncertain. Germline CDR1 is SGHTA and CDR2 is FQGNSA. V gave up 2 bases and J gave up 3 bases, with 13 bases separating them. The CDR3 extends over 15 amino acids. The CDR3 sequence: CASSLNGPRHYGYTF. The CDR3 DNA sequence: TGTGCCAGCAGCTTAAACGGGCCCCGGCACTATGGCTACACCTTC.

The chain is built from TRBV7-2 and TRBJ2-3, with TRBD2 matching over 7 bases. With 5 bases clipped from V and 1 base from J, the junction kept 9 bases outside the gene matches. The CDR3 loop spans 16 amino acids. Germline loops: CDR1 SGHTA, CDR2 FQGNSA. CDR3 sequence reads: CASSLYGGRGTDTQYF. For the CDR3, the DNA is TGTGCCAGCAGCCTCTATGGCGGGAGAGGCACAGATACGCAGTATTTT.

The V gene is TRBV20-1, the J gene TRBJ2-3; D is undetermined. Per germline, CDR1 DFQATT and CDR2 SNEGSKA (reference sequence). The CDR3 covers 15 residues. Between the trimmed V and J ends, which lost 4 bases and 4 bases, there was a span of 18 bases. Here the CDR3 DNA reads TGCAGTGCTAAGGACCATACCAGAGAGGCAGATACGCAGTATTTT. Encoded protein: CSAKDHTREADTQYF.

The chain carries TRBV30 and TRBJ1-2, with D hard to call. Germline values: CDR1 GTSNPN, CDR2 SVGIG (reference sequence). Trimming pared 3 bases from V and 3 bases from J, leaving 8 bases between. The CDR3 is 12 residues long. The CDR3 sequence is CAWSAGHYGYTF. CDR3 sequence (DNA): TGTGCCTGGAGCGCCGGTCACTATGGCTACACCTTC.

The rearrangement uses TRBV6-5 and TRBJ2-7, with 7 bases fitting TRBD1. Looked up from germline, CDR1 is MNHEY and CDR2 is SVGAGI. The CDR3 is 14 residues long. V lost 5 bases to trimming and J lost 0 bases; unmatched junction nucleotides: 4. CDR3 DNA sequence: TGTGCCAGCAGTACGACAGGGAGCTCCTACGAGCAGTACTTC. The encoded protein is CASSTTGSSYEQYF.

The rearrangement uses TRBV19 and TRBJ1-4, with a possible D match to TRBD1 (6 bases). The germline V gene has CDR1 LNHDA and CDR2 SQIVND (reference sequence). V was shortened by 5 bases and J by 7 bases, with 17 bases between the two germline ends. The CDR3 loop spans 15 amino acids. The CDR3 loop reads CASSDDRRGSEKLFF. CDR3 coding DNA: TGTGCCAGTAGTGATGACAGGAGAGGGAGTGAAAAACTGTTTTTT.